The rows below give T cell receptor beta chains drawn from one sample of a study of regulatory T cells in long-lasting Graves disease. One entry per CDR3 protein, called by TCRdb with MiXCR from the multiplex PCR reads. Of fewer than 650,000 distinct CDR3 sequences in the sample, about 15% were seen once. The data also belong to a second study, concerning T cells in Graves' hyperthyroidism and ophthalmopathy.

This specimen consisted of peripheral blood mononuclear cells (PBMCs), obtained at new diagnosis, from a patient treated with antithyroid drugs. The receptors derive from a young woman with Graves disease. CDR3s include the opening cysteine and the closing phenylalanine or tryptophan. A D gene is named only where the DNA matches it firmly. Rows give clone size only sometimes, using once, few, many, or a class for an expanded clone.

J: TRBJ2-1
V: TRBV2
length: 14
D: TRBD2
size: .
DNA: TGTGCCAGCCGGGGACTAGCGGGAGTTGGTGAGCAGTTCTTC
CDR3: CASRGLAGVGEQFF

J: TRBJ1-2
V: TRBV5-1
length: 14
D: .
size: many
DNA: TGCGCCAGCAGCTCCTCAGAGGGAAACTATGGCTACACCTTC
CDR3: CASSSSEGNYGYTF

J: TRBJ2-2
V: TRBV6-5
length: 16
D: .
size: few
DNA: TGTGCCAGCAGTTACTTCGGAGGTGCGAACACCGGGGAGCTGTTTTTT
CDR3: CASSYFGGANTGELFF

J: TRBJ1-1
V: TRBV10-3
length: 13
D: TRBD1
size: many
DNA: TGTGCCATTTGGGACAGGGTAAACACTGAAGCTTTCTTT
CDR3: CAIWDRVNTEAFF

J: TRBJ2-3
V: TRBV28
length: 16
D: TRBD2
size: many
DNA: TGTGCCAGCAGTTTATGGAGAACTAGCGGTACAGATACGCAGTATTTT
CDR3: CASSLWRTSGTDTQYF

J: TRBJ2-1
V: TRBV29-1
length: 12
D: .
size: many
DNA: TGCAGCGTTGCTGCCACGTACAATGAGCAGTTCTTC
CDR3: CSVAATYNEQFF

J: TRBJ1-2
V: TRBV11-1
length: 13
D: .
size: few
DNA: TGTGCCAGCAGCAGTAACCGGGGTGATGGCTACACCTTC
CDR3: CASSSNRGDGYTF

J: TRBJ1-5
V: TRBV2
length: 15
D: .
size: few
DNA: TGTGCCAGCAGTGGTTCGGCAGGGAGTGGTCAGCCCCAGCATTTT
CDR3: CASSGSAGSGQPQHF

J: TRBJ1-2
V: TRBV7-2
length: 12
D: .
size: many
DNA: TGTGCCAGCACTGGGACATACTATGGCTACACCTTC
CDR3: CASTGTYYGYTF

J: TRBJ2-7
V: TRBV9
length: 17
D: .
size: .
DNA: TGTGCCAGCAGCTTGGGACACCCCGTTGCCCCAACCACCGAGCAGTACTTC
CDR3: CASSLGHPVAPTTEQYF

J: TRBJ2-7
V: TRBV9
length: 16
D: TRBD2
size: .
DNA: TGTGCCAGCAGCCCCCGACTAGCGGGAGAGAAGTCCGAGCAGTACTTC
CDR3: CASSPRLAGEKSEQYF

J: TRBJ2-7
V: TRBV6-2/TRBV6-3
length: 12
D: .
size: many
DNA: TGTGCCATCCATATCCCATTTACCGAGCAGTACTTC
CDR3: CAIHIPFTEQYF

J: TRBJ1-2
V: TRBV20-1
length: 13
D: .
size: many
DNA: TGCAGTGCTATGGACGGGAAGAACTATGGCTACACCTTC
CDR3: CSAMDGKNYGYTF

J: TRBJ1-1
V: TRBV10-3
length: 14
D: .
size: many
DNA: TGTGCCATCAGTGAGTCGACTGTGAACACTGAAGCTTTCTTT
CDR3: CAISESTVNTEAFF

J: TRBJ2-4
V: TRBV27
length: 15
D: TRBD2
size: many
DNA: TGTGCCAGCAGACCTTACTCGGGACTAGATAACATTCAGTACTTC
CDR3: CASRPYSGLDNIQYF

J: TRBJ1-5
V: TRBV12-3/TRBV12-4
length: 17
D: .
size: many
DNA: TGTGCCAGCAGTTTACTATTAGGGGGGGCTTGGGATCAGCCCCAGCATTTT
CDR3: CASSLLLGGAWDQPQHF

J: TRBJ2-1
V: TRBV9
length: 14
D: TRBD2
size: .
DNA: TGTGCCAGCAGCGTAGCTCTGGCGGGAGGTGAGCAGTTCTTC
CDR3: CASSVALAGGEQFF

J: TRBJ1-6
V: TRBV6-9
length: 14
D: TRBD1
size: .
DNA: TGTGCCAGCAGTTACGCAGGGGGCAATTCACCCCTCCACTTT
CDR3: CASSYAGGNSPLHF

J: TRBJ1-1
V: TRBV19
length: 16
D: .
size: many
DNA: TGTGCCAGTAGTTACTTATCCGGGGCCTTGAACACTGAAGCTTTCTTT
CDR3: CASSYLSGALNTEAFF

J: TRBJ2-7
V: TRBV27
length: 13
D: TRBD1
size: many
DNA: TGTGCCAGCGCCTGGGACAGGGGCTACGAGCAGTACTTC
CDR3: CASAWDRGYEQYF

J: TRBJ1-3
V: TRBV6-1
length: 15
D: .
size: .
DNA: TGTGCCAGCAGCCGAGACGGAGGCGGTGGAAACACCATATATTTT
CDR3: CASSRDGGGGNTIYF

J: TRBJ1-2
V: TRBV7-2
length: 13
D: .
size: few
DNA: TGTGCCAGCAGCTTAAGGTCAGAGCTTGGCTACACCTTC
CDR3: CASSLRSELGYTF

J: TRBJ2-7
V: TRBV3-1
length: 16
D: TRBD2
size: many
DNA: TGTGCCAGCAGCCAAGTGAAGGTAGCGGGAGTGGGGGAGCAGTACTTC
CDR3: CASSQVKVAGVGEQYF

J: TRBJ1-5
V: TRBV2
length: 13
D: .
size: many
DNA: TGTGCCAGCAAAGGGGCGGGCAATCAGCCCCAGCATTTT
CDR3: CASKGAGNQPQHF

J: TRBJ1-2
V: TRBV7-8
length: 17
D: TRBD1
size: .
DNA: TGTGCCAGCAGCCAAGACCCACAGGGGGGATGGGACTATGGCTACACCTTC
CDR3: CASSQDPQGGWDYGYTF

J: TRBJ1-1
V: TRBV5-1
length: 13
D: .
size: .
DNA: TGCGCCAGCAGCTACCAGGTAAACACTGAAGCTTTCTTT
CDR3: CASSYQVNTEAFF

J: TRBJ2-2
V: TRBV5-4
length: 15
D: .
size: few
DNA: TGTGCCAGCAGCACCCATCTAGGGGGAACCGGGGAGCTGTTTTTT
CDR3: CASSTHLGGTGELFF

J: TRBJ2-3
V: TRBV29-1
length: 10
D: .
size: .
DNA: TGCAGCGTATTGAGAGATACGCAGTATTTT
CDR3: CSVLRDTQYF

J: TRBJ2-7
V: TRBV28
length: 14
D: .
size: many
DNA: TGTGCCAGCAGTCCCGGCCCCCCGCCCTACGAGCAGTACTTC
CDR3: CASSPGPPPYEQYF

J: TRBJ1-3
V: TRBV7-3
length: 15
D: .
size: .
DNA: TGTGCCAGCAAAGGGGGACTTCACTCTGGAAACACCATATATTTT
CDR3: CASKGGLHSGNTIYF

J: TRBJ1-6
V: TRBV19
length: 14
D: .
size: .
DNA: TGTGCCAGTAGTATCGACTTATTGAGTACACCCCTCCACTTT
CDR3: CASSIDLLSTPLHF

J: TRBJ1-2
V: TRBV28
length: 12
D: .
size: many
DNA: TGTGCCAGCAGCCCGGGATACCATGGCTACACCTTC
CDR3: CASSPGYHGYTF

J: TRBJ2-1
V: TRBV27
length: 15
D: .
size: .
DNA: TGTGCCAGCAGTGAGCACCGGGCGTACGGGGATGAGCAGTTCTTC
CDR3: CASSEHRAYGDEQFF

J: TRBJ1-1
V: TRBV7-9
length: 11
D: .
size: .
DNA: TGTGCCAGCAGCATAGAGGGTGAAGCTTTCTTT
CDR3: CASSIEGEAFF

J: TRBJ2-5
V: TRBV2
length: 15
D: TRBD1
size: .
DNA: TGTGCCAGCAGGGCCGGACAGGGGATCAGAGAGACCCAGTACTTC
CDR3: CASRAGQGIRETQYF

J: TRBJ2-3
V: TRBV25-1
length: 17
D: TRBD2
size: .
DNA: TGTGCCAGCAGTGATTCCGGACTAGCGGGATTCACAGATACGCAGTATTTT
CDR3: CASSDSGLAGFTDTQYF

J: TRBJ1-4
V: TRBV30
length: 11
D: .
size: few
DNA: TGTGCCTGGAGTGACGGGGGAAAACTGTTTTTT
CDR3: CAWSDGGKLFF

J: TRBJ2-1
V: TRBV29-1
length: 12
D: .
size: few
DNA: TGCAGCGTCATGACAGGCAACAATGAGCAGTTCTTC
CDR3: CSVMTGNNEQFF

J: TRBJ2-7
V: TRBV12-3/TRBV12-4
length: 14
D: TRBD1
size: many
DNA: TGTGCCAGCAGCTCAGACAGGGGGGCCTACGAGCAGTACTTC
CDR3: CASSSDRGAYEQYF

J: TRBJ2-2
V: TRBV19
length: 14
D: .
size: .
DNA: TGTGCCAGTACCTGGACAGCGAACACCGGGGAGCTGTTTTTT
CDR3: CASTWTANTGELFF

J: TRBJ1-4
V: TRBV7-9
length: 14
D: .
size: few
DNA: TGTGCCAGCAGCCCACCAGGGCTTAATGAAAAACTGTTTTTT
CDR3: CASSPPGLNEKLFF

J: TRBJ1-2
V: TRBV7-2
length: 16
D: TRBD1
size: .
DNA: TGTGCCAGCAGCAAGACAGGGGGGGATTCTAACTATGGCTACACCTTC
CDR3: CASSKTGGDSNYGYTF

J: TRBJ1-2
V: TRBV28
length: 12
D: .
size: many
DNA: TGTGCCACCACCGGTAAGATCTATGGCTACACCTTC
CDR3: CATTGKIYGYTF

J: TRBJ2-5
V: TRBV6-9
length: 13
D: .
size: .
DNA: TGTGCCAGCAGTTTCCAGGGGTCAGAGACCCAGTACTTC
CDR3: CASSFQGSETQYF

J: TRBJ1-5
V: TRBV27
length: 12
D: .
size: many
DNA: TGTGCCAGCAGTTTCATAAATCAGCCCCAGCATTTT
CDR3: CASSFINQPQHF

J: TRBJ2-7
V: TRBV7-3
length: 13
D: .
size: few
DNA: TGTGCCAGCAGCTCTGACAACTCCTACGAGCAGTACTTC
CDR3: CASSSDNSYEQYF

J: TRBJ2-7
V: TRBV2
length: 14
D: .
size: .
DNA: TGTGCCAGCCGTAGCCCGGCCCCCCTCTACGAGCAGTACTTC
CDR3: CASRSPAPLYEQYF

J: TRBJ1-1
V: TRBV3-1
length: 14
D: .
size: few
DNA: TGTGCCAGCAGCCACGAGGGTGGGTACACTGAAGCTTTCTTT
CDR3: CASSHEGGYTEAFF

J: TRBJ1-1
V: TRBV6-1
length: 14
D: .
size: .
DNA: TGTGCCAGCAGTGAAGACTGGGCTGGCACTGAAGCTTTCTTT
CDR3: CASSEDWAGTEAFF

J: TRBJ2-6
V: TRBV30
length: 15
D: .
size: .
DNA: TGTGCCTCCGAAGACGGCAGATCTGGGGCCAACGTCCTGACTTTC
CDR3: CASEDGRSGANVLTF

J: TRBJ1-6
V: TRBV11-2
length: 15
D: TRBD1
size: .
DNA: TGTGCCAGCAGCTTATTTCGGGACAGGGTGTCACCCCTCCACTTT
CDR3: CASSLFRDRVSPLHF

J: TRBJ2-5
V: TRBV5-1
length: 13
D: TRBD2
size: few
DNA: TGCGCCAGCAGCGGAGCGGGAGCAGAGACCCAGTACTTC
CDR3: CASSGAGAETQYF

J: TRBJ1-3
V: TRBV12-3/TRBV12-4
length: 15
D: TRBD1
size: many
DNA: TGTGCCAGCAGGCCATCAGGGGGCGAAGGAAACACCATATATTTT
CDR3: CASRPSGGEGNTIYF

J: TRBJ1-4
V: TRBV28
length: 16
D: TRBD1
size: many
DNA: TGTGCCAGCATCCCTCTACAGGGGGCGGCTAATGAAAAACTGTTTTTT
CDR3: CASIPLQGAANEKLFF

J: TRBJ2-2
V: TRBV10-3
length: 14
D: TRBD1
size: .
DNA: TGTGCCATCAGCGGGACAGGGGGCACCGGGGAGCTGTTTTTT
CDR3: CAISGTGGTGELFF

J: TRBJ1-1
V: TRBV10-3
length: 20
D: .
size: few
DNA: TGTGCCATCAGTGAGCTCAACTTCCTTCGACAAAAGCTCATGAACACTGAAGCTTTCTTT
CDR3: CAISELNFLRQKLMNTEAFF

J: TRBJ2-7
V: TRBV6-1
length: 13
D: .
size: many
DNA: TGTGCCAGCAGACAACACGAGTCCTACGAGCAGTACTTC
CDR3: CASRQHESYEQYF